These 22 T cell receptor beta chains share one sample of origin, sequenced in a study of regulatory T cells in long-lasting Graves disease. Time point here: newly diagnosed GD, antithyroid drugs for less than 3 months. TCR sequences were obtained from RNA taken from PBMCs. Through Arm-PCR of CDR3 regions and iRepertoire HTBI primers, TCR beta libraries were built. Using its own MiXCR run on the multiplex PCR reads, TCRdb lists one record per CDR3 protein. The sample holds about 540,000 distinct CDR3 sequences, roughly 13% seen once. This sample also belongs to another study, concerning T cells in Graves' hyperthyroidism and ophthalmopathy.

The material was peripheral blood mononuclear cells (PBMCs), obtained at new diagnosis, from a patient treated with antithyroid drugs. The receptors shown here come from a man aged 25 to 45 with Graves disease.

The chain joins TRBV12-5 to TRBJ1-2, with no clear D. This CDR3 is built from 13 residues. Germline CDR1 and CDR2: LGHNT and FRNRAP. Trimming removed 2 bases from V and 0 bases from J, with 4 bases in between. The CDR3 DNA sequence: TGTGCTAGTGGTTTGACAGCTAACTATGGCTACACCTTC. It specifies CASGLTANYGYTF.

With regard to this clonotype: This may come from a read error, since a much larger clone is one base off. V and J are TRBV10-3 and TRBJ2-3, with 8 bases identical to TRBD2. V shed 4 bases, J shed 1 base, and the junction held 13 bases outside the gene matches. The CDR3 sequence is 18 residues long. CDR1 and CDR2 from the germline V gene are ENHRY and SYGVKD. CDR3 DNA sequence: TGTGCCATCAGTGGGTCCTCCGGGGGGGGACACCGCACAGATACGCAGTATTTT. Translated, it gives CAISGSSGGGHRTDTQYF.

This clonotype came up many times. The CDR3 bases are TGTGCCAGCAGGAGGGGCGGACGGTCCAATCAGCCCCAGCATTTT. It encodes CASRRGGRSNQPQHF. J is TRBJ1-5 and V is TRBV2, with D possibly matching TRBD1 (5 bases). Per the germline V gene, CDR1 is SNHLY and CDR2 is FYNNEI. The CDR3 contains 15 residues. V lost 6 bases, J lost 3 bases, and 15 bases lay in between.

Ten or more counts support this clonotype. The rearrangement uses TRBV20-1 and TRBJ2-7, with D possibly TRBD2 on 6 matching bases. Germline CDR1 DFQATT, CDR2 SNEGSKA (reference sequence). This CDR3 is 14 amino acids long. Trimming removed 5 bases from V and 1 base from J, with 15 bases in between. DNA of the CDR3: TGCAGTGCTCGGGGTGTCGGGGGTTCCTACGAGCAGTACTTC. Encoded protein: CSARGVGGSYEQYF.

The rearrangement links TRBV29-1 to TRBJ1-1; 8 bases line up with TRBD1. Germline V gives CDR1 SQVTM, CDR2 ANQGSEA. The CDR3 is made up of 13 amino acids. Trimming removed 3 bases from V and 4 bases from J; junction bases left unmatched: 4. CDR3 amino acids: CSVDTGGRTEAFF. Written as DNA, the CDR3 is TGCAGCGTTGACACAGGGGGACGCACTGAAGCTTTCTTT.

V and J are TRBV3-1 and TRBJ1-2; D not certain. There are 15 residues in the CDR3. Per germline, CDR1 LGHDT and CDR2 YNNKEL (reference sequence). The ends were cut back, 1 base at V and 4 bases at J, with 13 bases in the middle. The DNA of the CDR3 is TGTGCCAGCAGCCAAGGAACTGGGAAGGGCTATGGCTACACCTTC. This translates into CASSQGTGKGYGYTF.

This clonotype has a count of ten or more. The chain links TRBV7-3 to TRBJ2-4; no firm D call. Looked up from germline, CDR1 is SGHTA and CDR2 is FQGTGA. The CDR3 sequence is 15 residues long. V was pared by 0 bases and J by 2 bases, with 8 bases between. CDR3 sequence: CASSLTGSTKNIQYF. Here the CDR3 DNA reads TGTGCCAGCAGCTTAACGGGTTCAACCAAAAACATTCAGTACTTC.

This clonotype was recorded at least ten times. This rearrangement joins TRBV20-1 to TRBJ2-7; 8 nucleotides align to TRBD2. CDR1 is DFQATT and CDR2 is SNEGSKA in the germline V gene (reference sequence). The CDR3 is made up of 12 amino acids. V trimming: 5 bases; J trimming: 3 bases; junction bases outside the gene matches: 3. CDR3 region: CSASGTSYEQYF. The CDR3 DNA is TGCAGTGCTTCCGGGACTAGCTACGAGCAGTACTTC.

This clonotype was detected ten times or more. The chain recombines TRBV5-8 with TRBJ2-7; TRBD1 aligns across 8 bases. The germline CDR1 and CDR2 sequences are SGHTS and YDEGEE. The CDR3 is 14 amino acids. The V segment lost 6 bases and the J segment 3 bases; nucleotides outside the gene matches: 8. The chain's CDR3 is CASILGTGRYEQYF. CDR3 bases: TGTGCCAGCATCCTCGGGACAGGTCGCTACGAGCAGTACTTC.

This clonotype was seen many times. As DNA, the CDR3 is TGCAGTGCTCCCAGGGACAGGGGGGAGCTGTTTTTT. This gives the protein CSAPRDRGELFF. V gene TRBV20-1 combines with J gene TRBJ2-2; 8 bases line up with TRBD1. V was clipped by 5 bases and J by 8 bases; unmatched bases: 4. CDR1 is DFQATT, CDR2 SNEGSKA, per germline (reference sequence). The CDR3 totals 12 residues.

This clonotype showed up many times. The chain combines TRBV7-8 with TRBJ2-5; the D gene is possibly TRBD1 (7 bases). This CDR3 is 13 amino acids long. Germline V lookup: CDR1 SGHVS, CDR2 FQNEAQ. The V end was cut by 5 bases, the J end by 5 bases, with 12 bases between. In DNA, the CDR3 is TGTGCCAGCAGCCGGAGGGGGCTGGAGACCCAGTACTTC. Encoded protein: CASSRRGLETQYF. Using reference TRBV7-8 and TRBJ2-5 for the parts outside the CDR3, the full variable domain is GAGVSQSPRYKVAKRGQDVALRCDPISGHVSLFWYQQALGQGPEFLTYFQNEAQLDKSGLPSDRFFAERPEGSVSTLKIQRTQQEDSAVYLCASSRRGLETQYFGPGTRLLVL.

Points on this clonotype: A junction end diverges from the germline sequence, so it may reflect a read error. This chain uses TRBV20-1 with TRBJ2-5; 13 bases are a match to TRBD2. The CDR3 runs to 15 residues. Germline values: CDR1 DFQATT, CDR2 SNEGSKA (reference sequence). This CDR3 reads CSASGGGTSGKVEFF. CDR3 sequence (DNA): TGCAGTGCTTCCGGAGGGGGGACTAGCGGGAAGGTGGAGTTCTTC.

This clonotype was seen at least ten times. The chain carries TRBV12-3 or TRBV12-4 and TRBJ1-1; possibly TRBD1 for D (6 bases). CDR3 length equals 13 residues. Trimming took 7 bases from V and 1 from J, leaving 10 bases between them. The CDR3 loop reads CASIAGENTEAFF. The CDR3, as DNA: TGTGCCAGCATTGCAGGGGAGAACACTGAAGCTTTCTTT.

The chain recombines TRBV12-3 or TRBV12-4 with TRBJ2-2, with D maybe TRBD2 (7 bases). The ends were cut back, 8 bases at V and 10 bases at J, with 14 bases in the middle. CDR3 length: 12 amino acids. CDR3 protein: CASLGGAAELFF. CDR3 DNA: TGTGCCAGCCTGGGGGGGGCCGCGGAGCTGTTTTTT.

The sample holds many counts of this clonotype. The rearrangement uses TRBV29-1 and TRBJ1-2; the D gene is possibly TRBD1 (6 bases). V shed 4 bases and J shed 8 bases, with 14 bases lying between them. This CDR3 is built from 12 residues. Germline loops: CDR1 SQVTM, CDR2 ANQGSEA. The CDR3 coding sequence is TGCAGCGTTGGGGACAATGTTGGAGGCTACACCTTC. The encoded protein is CSVGDNVGGYTF.

This clonotype occurred once. A far bigger clonotype differs at one base, so this is likely a read error. The chain links TRBV10-3 to TRBJ2-1; D tentatively fits TRBD1 or TRBD2 (5 bases each). CDR1 is ENHRY, CDR2 SYGVKD, per germline. There are 12 residues in the CDR3. V shed 4 bases and J shed 13 bases, with 14 bases lying between them. The CDR3 protein is CAISVRGETQFF. CDR3 DNA sequence: TGTGCCATCAGTGTCAGAGGGGAGACCCAGTTCTTC.

This clonotype was detected many times. V and J are TRBV5-6 and TRBJ1-5; perhaps TRBD1 as D (6 bases). The CDR3 sequence is 17 residues long. V was pared by 0 bases and J by 4 bases, with 17 bases between. Germline CDR1 is SGHDT and CDR2 is YYEEEE. The DNA for the CDR3 is TGTGCCAGCAGCTTGGCGGGGCAGGGGAGAAAAAATCAGCCCCAGCATTTT. Amino acids: CASSLAGQGRKNQPQHF.

This clonotype was found a few times. J is TRBJ2-3 and V is TRBV6-5, with D tentatively TRBD1 (7 bases). Per germline, CDR1 MNHEY and CDR2 SVGAGI. V lost 2 bases and J 4 bases, leaving 13 bases between the germline ends. The CDR3 is made up of 15 amino acids. Here the CDR3 DNA reads TGTGCCAGCAGTTACGGGCAGGGGGAGGCAGATACGCAGTATTTT. It yields the protein CASSYGQGEADTQYF.

Concerning this clonotype: It is likely a read error, because the conserved phenylalanine at the end of the CDR3 is missing. The chain uses TRBV9 and TRBJ2-1; D is ambiguous. The V end was cut by 3 bases, the J end by 2 bases, with 6 bases between. CDR3 size: 13 residues. Germline CDR1 and CDR2: SGDLS and YYNGEE. CDR3 residues: CASSDSTYNEQFC. CDR3 DNA sequence: TGTGCCAGCAGCGACTCCACCTACAATGAGCAGTTCTGC.

This clonotype was detected many times. V and J are TRBV2 and TRBJ2-3; possible D gene TRBD2, 7 bases. The CDR3 sequence is 15 residues long. The V and J ends lost 3 bases and 0 bases respectively, with 10 bases between them. The V gene's germline CDR1 is SNHLY and CDR2 FYNNEI. The CDR3 protein is CASSESGTSTDTQYF. In DNA, the CDR3 is TGTGCCAGCAGTGAGAGCGGGACAAGCACAGATACGCAGTATTTT.

This clonotype was observed a handful of times. The gene calls are TRBV3-1 and TRBJ2-3, with D tentatively TRBD1 (6 bases). The CDR3 is 13 residues long. Trimming left V 0 bases short and J 9 bases short, with 10 bases between. CDR1 is LGHDT and CDR2 is YNNKEL in the germline V gene (reference sequence). The CDR3 sequence is CASSQDLRGTQYF. DNA for the CDR3: TGTGCCAGCAGCCAAGATCTCAGGGGAACGCAGTATTTT.

Only a few counts were recorded for this clonotype. The CDR3 nucleotides read TGTGCCAGCAGCCCAATTAGCGTGGCCACCACAGATACGCAGTATTTT. Residues: CASSPISVATTDTQYF. The chain employs TRBV7-8 and TRBJ2-3; possibly TRBD2 for D (5 bases). The CDR3 is 16 residues long. Trimming pared 5 bases from V and 2 bases from J, leaving 17 bases between. Germline V CDR1 and CDR2: SGHVS, FQNEAQ.